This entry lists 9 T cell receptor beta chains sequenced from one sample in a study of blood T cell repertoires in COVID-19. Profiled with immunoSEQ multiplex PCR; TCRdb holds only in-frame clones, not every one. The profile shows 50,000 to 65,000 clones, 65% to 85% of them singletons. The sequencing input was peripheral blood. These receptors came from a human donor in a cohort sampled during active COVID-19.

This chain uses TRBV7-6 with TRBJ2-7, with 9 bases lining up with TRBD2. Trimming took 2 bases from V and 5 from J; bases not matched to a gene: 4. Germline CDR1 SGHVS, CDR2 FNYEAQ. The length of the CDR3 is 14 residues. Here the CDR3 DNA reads TGTGCCAGCAGCTTAAGCGGGGGGAACCACGAGCAGTACTTC. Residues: CASSLSGGNHEQYF.

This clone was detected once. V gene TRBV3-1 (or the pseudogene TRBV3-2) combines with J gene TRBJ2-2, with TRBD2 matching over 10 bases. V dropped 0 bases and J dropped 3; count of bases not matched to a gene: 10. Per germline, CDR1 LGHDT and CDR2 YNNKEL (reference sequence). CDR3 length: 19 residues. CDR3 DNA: TGTGCCAGCAGCCAAGAAGTCAGGCTAGCGGGAGCCGACACCGGGGAGCTGTTTTTT. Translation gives CASSQEVRLAGADTGELFF.

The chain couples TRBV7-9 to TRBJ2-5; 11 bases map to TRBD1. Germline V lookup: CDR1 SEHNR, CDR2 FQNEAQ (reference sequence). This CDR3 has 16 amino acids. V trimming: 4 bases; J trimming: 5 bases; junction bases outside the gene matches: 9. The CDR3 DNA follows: TGTGCCAGCAGCTCCGGACAGGGGGCGCTTGTCGAGACCCAGTACTTC. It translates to CASSSGQGALVETQYF.

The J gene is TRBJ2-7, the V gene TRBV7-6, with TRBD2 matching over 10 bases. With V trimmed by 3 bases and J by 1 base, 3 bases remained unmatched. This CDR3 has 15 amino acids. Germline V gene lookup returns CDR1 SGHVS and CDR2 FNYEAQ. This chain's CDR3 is CASSFKAGGSYEQYF. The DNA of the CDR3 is TGTGCCAGCAGCTTTAAAGCGGGGGGGTCCTACGAGCAGTACTTC.

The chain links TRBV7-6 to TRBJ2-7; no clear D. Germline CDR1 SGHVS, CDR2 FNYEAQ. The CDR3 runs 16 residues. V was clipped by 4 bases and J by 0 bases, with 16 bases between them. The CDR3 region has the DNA TGTGCCAGCAGCTCCTCTCCTACCCGGAGCTCCTACGAGCAGTACTTC. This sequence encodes CASSSSPTRSSYEQYF.

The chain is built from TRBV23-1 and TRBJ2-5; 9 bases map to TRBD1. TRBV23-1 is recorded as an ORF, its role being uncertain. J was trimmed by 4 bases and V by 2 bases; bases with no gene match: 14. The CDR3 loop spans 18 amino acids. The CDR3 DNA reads TGCGCCAGCAGTCAAACCACCCTGGGACAGGGTTTTCGAGAGACCCAGTACTTC. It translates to CASSQTTLGQGFRETQYF.

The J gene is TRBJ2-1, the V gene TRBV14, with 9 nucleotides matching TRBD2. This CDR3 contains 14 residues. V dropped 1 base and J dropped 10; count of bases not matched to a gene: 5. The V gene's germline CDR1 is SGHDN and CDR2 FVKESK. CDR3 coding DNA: TGTGCCAGCAGCCAAGTGGCTAGCGGGATCGAGCAGTTCTTC. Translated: CASSQVASGIEQFF.

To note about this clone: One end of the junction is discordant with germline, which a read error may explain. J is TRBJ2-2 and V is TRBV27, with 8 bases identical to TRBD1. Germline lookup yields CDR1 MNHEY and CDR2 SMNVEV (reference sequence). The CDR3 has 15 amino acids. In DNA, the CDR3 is TGTGCCAGCAGTCGACAGGGGCTAAACACGGGGGAGCTGTTTTTT. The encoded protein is CASSRQGLNTGELFF.

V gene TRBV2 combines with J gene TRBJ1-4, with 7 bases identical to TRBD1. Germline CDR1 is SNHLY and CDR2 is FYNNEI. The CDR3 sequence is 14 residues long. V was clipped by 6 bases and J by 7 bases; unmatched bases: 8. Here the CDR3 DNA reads TGTGCCAGCAGACCATGGGACAGCGGTGAAAAACTGTTTTTT. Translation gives CASRPWDSGEKLFF. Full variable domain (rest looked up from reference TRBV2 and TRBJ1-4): EPEVTQTPSHQVTQMGQEVILRCVPISNHLYFYWYRQILGQKVEFLVSFYNNEISEKSEIFDDQFSVERPDGSNFTLKIRSTKLEDSAMYFCASRPWDSGEKLFFGSGTQLSVL.